Below, one T cell receptor beta chain is given with its context. Its target is unknown. This entry comes from a study of cytomegalovirus exposure and HLA in healthy donors. Overall study context: Early released data had approximately 86 million unique TCRs, all coming from HLA-typed donors. Genotyping of 400 or so donors showed that about 79% belonged to the Caucasian-associated ancestry cluster. The study's findings and limits: Roughly uniform sequencing depth across donors was assumed, possibly incorrectly.

With 60 Vbeta and 13 Jbeta primers, the PCR was carried out. The data were produced by immunoSEQ multiplex PCR, yet TCRdb's version contains in-frame clones alone and is incomplete. Of 130,000 or so clones in the sample, approximately 80% were seen once. Healthy people donating bone marrow made up the donors. From germline, CDR1 is LGHNA and CDR2 YNFKEQ. The CDR3 loop spans 14 amino acids. V was trimmed by 4 bases and J by 0 bases, leaving 9 bases between them. The chain has TRBV4-2 and TRBJ2-5; D possibly corresponds to TRBD2 (5 bases). This clonotype was sampled from a woman aged 60-75 years in good health and CMV-seronegative. The sequenced sample was PBMCs. In DNA, the CDR3 is TGTGCCAGCAGCCCTGGACTCTACCAAGAGACCCAGTACTTC. Encoded protein: CASSPGLYQETQYF.